This T cell receptor beta chain was sequenced in a study of patients and donors after allogeneic stem cell transplantation (dated by TCRdb to 2018 to 2020). Worth noting for this clonotype: Its target antigen remains unknown. Base qualities are missing; no much larger clone stands one base away.

The CDR3 contains 14 residues, cysteine and phenylalanine counted. Only the CDR3 portion is preserved as DNA: 42 bases, with reading frame beginning at the first base. CDR1 is given as MDHEN and CDR2 as SYDVKM, both from the germline V gene. V and J are truncated by 4 bases and 2 bases respectively, leaving an intervening sequence of 10 bases. Library construction relied on RT-PCR. Sequencing used a NextSeq 550. Clones were called with MiXCR by TCRdb after fastp trimmed the public reads at Q25, and only in-frame beta chains were retained. Every distinct CDR3 protein forms one entry, paired with its most common genes and DNA. The sample table holds 20,000 to 30,000 distinct CDR3 sequences, of which about 45% were seen once. More than 60% of the sample is in the top ten clones.

The sample comprised blood, either unsorted or a sorted T cell fraction (not recorded which). This chain joins TRBV28 to TRBJ2-3; the D gene identity is not certain. The TCR comes from a human donor who was either an allogeneic HSCT recipient or a stem cell or donor lymphocyte infusion donor (not recorded which). It is not recorded whose cells these are; they may come from a transplant donor. The CDR3 amino acid sequence is: CASSSPRVTDTQYF. The nucleotide sequence is TGTGCCAGCAGTTCCCCCCGGGTCACAGATACGCAGTATTTT. Reference TRBV28 and TRBJ2-3 proteins supply the regions before and after the CDR3; the full variable domain is: DVKVTQSSRYLVKRTGEKVFLECVQDMDHENMFWYRQDPGLGLRLIYFSYDVKMKEKGDIPEGYSVSREKKERFSLILESASTNQTSMYLCASSSPRVTDTQYFGPGTRLTVL.